This passage covers 27 T cell receptor beta chains from one sample sequenced in a study of blood T cell repertoires in COVID-19. Here immunoSEQ multiplex PCR was the method, and the copy in TCRdb shows in-frame clones only, minus some. There are under 80,000 clones in the sample; roughly three quarters occur only once, and 10% to 15% lies in the top ten. Source material: peripheral blood. The source of these receptors is a human donor in a cohort sampled during active COVID-19.

V gene TRBV5-5 combines with J gene TRBJ1-1, with 7 bases lining up with TRBD1. V trimming: 3 bases; J trimming: 2 bases; junction bases outside the gene matches: 7. This CDR3 has 15 residues. CDR1 is SGHKS and CDR2 is YYEKEE in the germline V gene (reference sequence). CDR3: CASSWVTGTNTEAFF. The CDR3 nucleotides read TGTGCCAGCAGCTGGGTGACAGGGACCAACACTGAAGCTTTCTTT.

The chain carries TRBV6-5 and TRBJ2-3, with a tentative D call TRBD2 (7 bases). Germline CDR1 MNHEY, CDR2 SVGAGI. The CDR3 covers 14 residues. Trimming stripped 7 bases from V and 5 bases from J, with 16 bases between. CDR3 sequence reads: CASIGLGGGDTQYF. The CDR3 nucleotides are TGTGCCAGCATCGGACTAGGGGGTGGAGATACGCAGTATTTT.

The chain employs TRBV5-5 and TRBJ2-2, with 9 bases aligning to TRBD1. After removal of 4 bases from V and 1 base from J, the junction contained 5 bases not matched to a gene. Germline values: CDR1 SGHKS, CDR2 YYEKEE (reference sequence). This CDR3 has 16 amino acids. The CDR3 DNA reads TGTGCCAGCAGCGACCGACAGGGGGTGAACACCGGGGAGCTGTTTTTT. This gives the protein CASSDRQGVNTGELFF.

The J gene is TRBJ1-1, the V gene TRBV11-1, with a weak D call TRBD1 (6 bases). This CDR3 is built from 13 residues. Trimming took 5 bases from V and 4 from J, leaving 11 bases between them. Germline V gene sequence: CDR1 SGHAT, CDR2 FQDESV (reference sequence). Here the CDR3 reads CASSRDIGTEAFF. As DNA, the CDR3 is TGTGCCAGCAGCCGGGACATTGGCACTGAAGCTTTCTTT.

This clone was counted once. This chain uses TRBV9 with TRBJ1-2; 9 bases map to TRBD1. Germline CDR1 reads SGDLS; CDR2 reads YYNGEE. V lost 0 bases to trimming and J lost 8 bases; unmatched junction nucleotides: 8. CDR3 length equals 15 residues. CDR3 DNA sequence: TGTGCCAGCAGCGTAGGGGTGGGACAGGGTTACGGCTACACCTTC. Translated: CASSVGVGQGYGYTF.

The chain employs TRBV7-2 and TRBJ2-2; perhaps TRBD2 as D (6 bases). Trimming cost V 3 bases and J 7 bases, with 18 bases left between them. In germline, CDR1 is SGHTA, CDR2 FQGNSA. The CDR3 is made up of 16 amino acids. DNA of the CDR3: TGTGCCAGCAGCTTGGGCCCGACTAGGTTCGGCGGGGAGCTGTTTTTT. Its translation is CASSLGPTRFGGELFF.

CDR3 nucleotides: TGTGCCAGCAGCCAAGGGCCGGGACAGGGAGTCTACGAGCAGTACGTC. Translation: CASSQGPGQGVYEQYV. The chain is built from TRBV3-1 (or the pseudogene TRBV3-2) and TRBJ2-7, with 9 positions matching TRBD1. V gave up 1 base and J gave up 3 bases; unmatched junction bases: 7. The CDR3 has 16 amino acids. CDR1 is LGHDT and CDR2 is YNNKEL in the germline V gene (reference sequence).

With respect to this clone: The junction departs from germline at one end; a sequencing error may be responsible. The rearrangement joins TRBV7-7 to TRBJ2-3; 12 bases are a match to TRBD2. The germline gives CDR1 SSHAT, CDR2 FNYEAQ (reference sequence). The CDR3 length is 17 residues. The CDR3 spells CASSLGSSGRATDTQYF. The CDR3 bases are TGTGCTAGCAGCTTAGGCTCTAGCGGGAGGGCCACAGATACGCAGTATTTT.

The sample holds one count of this clone. Different DNA sequences within this sample yield the same CDR3. V gene TRBV15 combines with J gene TRBJ2-1; D unclear. In germline, CDR1 is LNHNV, CDR2 YYDKDF (reference sequence). The CDR3 has 15 residues. Trimming shortened V by 0 bases and J by 0 bases, and 6 bases separated the two germline ends. The CDR3 here is CATSRERGSYNEQFF. In DNA form, the CDR3 reads TGTGCCACCAGCAGAGAGCGCGGCTCCTACAATGAGCAGTTCTTC.

V gene TRBV12-3 or TRBV12-4 combines with J gene TRBJ1-1; tentatively, D is TRBD1 (6 bases). This CDR3 region has 13 residues. The V gene lost 2 bases and the J gene lost 11 bases, with 15 bases spanning the gap. The CDR3: CASSLRTGRDAFF. Written as DNA, the CDR3 is TGTGCCAGCAGTTTAAGAACAGGGAGAGACGCTTTCTTT.

About this clone itself: Germline and junction disagree at one end, which may indicate a read error. The rearrangement joins TRBV7-7 to TRBJ1-1, with D possibly TRBD1 on 5 matching bases. Germline values: CDR1 SSHAT, CDR2 FNYEAQ (reference sequence). There are 13 residues in the CDR3. The CDR3 DNA follows: TGTGCTAGCAGCTCCAGGGAAGGCACTGAAGCTTTCTTT. It encodes CASSSREGTEAFF. Full variable domain (remainder filled in from reference TRBV7-7 and TRBJ1-1): GAGVSQSPRYKVTKRGQDVTLRCDPISSHATLYWYQQALGQGPEFLTYFNYEAQPDKSGLPSDRFSAERPEGSISTLTIQRTEQRDSAMYRCASSSREGTEAFFGQGTRLTVV.

This clone was found a few times. The J gene is TRBJ1-5, the V gene TRBV12-3 or TRBV12-4; tentative D call: TRBD1 (6 bases). Trimming pared 5 bases from V and 6 bases from J, leaving 11 bases between. The CDR3 contains 13 residues. The CDR3 here is CASSQQGIQPQHF. CDR3 nucleotides: TGTGCCAGCAGTCAACAGGGTATTCAGCCCCAGCATTTT.

This clone was detected only a few times. V and J are TRBV2 and TRBJ1-2; 7 nucleotides align to TRBD1. The CDR3 extends over 13 amino acids. CDR1 is SNHLY, CDR2 FYNNEI, per germline. The V segment lost 10 bases and the J segment 3 bases; nucleotides outside the gene matches: 8. The CDR3 loop reads CATQRGLDYGYTF. In DNA, the CDR3 is TGTGCCACCCAGAGGGGGCTGGACTATGGCTACACCTTC.

J is TRBJ2-2 and V is TRBV6-2 or TRBV6-3, with 15 bases fitting TRBD2. Germline V gene sequence: CDR1 MNHEY, CDR2 SVGEGT. The CDR3 is 17 amino acids. The V gene end was trimmed by 5 bases and the J gene end by 6 bases; junction bases not matched to a gene: 7. CDR3 nucleotide sequence: TGTGCCAGCAGTAGAGGACTAGCGGGGGGGCCCGCCGGGGAGCTGTTTTTT. It codes for CASSRGLAGGPAGELFF.

This chain connects TRBV28 to TRBJ2-7; perhaps TRBD2 as D (7 bases). CDR3 length equals 12 residues. The V end was cut by 8 bases, the J end by 4 bases, with 12 bases between. The germline gives CDR1 MDHEN, CDR2 SYDVKM. CDR3 in amino acids: CASSAGAYEQYV. The CDR3 coding sequence is TGTGCCAGCTCCGCGGGGGCGTACGAGCAGTACGTC.

The chain employs TRBV2 and TRBJ2-7; 8 bases are shared with TRBD1. This CDR3 region has 16 residues. Germline CDR1 SNHLY, CDR2 FYNNEI. The trim removed 0 bases at V and 3 bases at J, leaving 7 bases unmatched. CDR3 in amino acids: CASSEATGQGLYEQYF. The CDR3 bases are TGTGCCAGCAGTGAAGCGACCGGACAGGGTCTCTACGAGCAGTACTTC.

This chain joins TRBV9 and TRBJ1-2, with 8 positions matching TRBD1. The CDR3 totals 14 residues. J was trimmed by 7 bases and V by 4 bases; bases with no gene match: 9. CDR1 is SGDLS and CDR2 is YYNGEE in the germline V gene. This CDR3 is CASSPRTGRSGYTF. The DNA of the CDR3 is TGTGCCAGCAGCCCCCGGACAGGGAGGAGTGGCTACACCTTC. Full variable domain (remainder filled in from reference TRBV9 and TRBJ1-2): DSGVTQTPKHLITATGQRVTLRCSPRSGDLSVYWYQQSLDQGLQFLIQYYNGEERAKGNILERFSAQQFPDLHSELNLSSLELGDSALYFCASSPRTGRSGYTFGSGTRLTVV.

The chain couples TRBV2 to TRBJ2-5, with 7 positions matching TRBD2. Germline CDR1 is SNHLY and CDR2 is FYNNEI. The CDR3 has 14 residues. Trimming at V came to 0 bases and at J to 5 bases, leaving 3 bases not matched to a gene. CDR3 loop: CASSEAKGGETQYF. CDR3 DNA sequence: TGTGCCAGCAGTGAAGCGAAGGGAGGGGAGACCCAGTACTTC.

The chain joins TRBV11-3 to TRBJ2-5; D is unclear. V was pared by 6 bases and J by 4 bases, with 12 bases between. The CDR3 runs to 13 residues. Germline CDR1 and CDR2: SGHNT and YENEEA. Here the CDR3 DNA reads TGTGCCAGCAGAAAACGCTCGGGAGAGACCCAGTACTTC. This translates into CASRKRSGETQYF. Based on the CDR3 plus reference TRBV11-3 and TRBJ2-5, the full variable domain is EAGVVQSPRYKIIEKKQPVAFWCNPISGHNTLYWYLQNLGQGPELLIRYENEEAVDDSQLPKDRFSAERLKGVDSTLKIQPAELGDSAVYLCASRKRSGETQYFGPGTRLLVL.

The rearrangement links TRBV4-1 to TRBJ2-1; D remains ambiguous. The CDR3 is made up of 18 amino acids. Trimming removed 7 bases at V and 0 bases at J, with 22 bases between. Per the germline V gene, CDR1 is MGHRA and CDR2 is YSYEKL. The chain's CDR3 is CASTKEVISRRSYNEQFF. CDR3 nucleotide sequence: TGCGCCAGCACCAAAGAGGTCATTAGCCGTCGCTCCTACAATGAGCAGTTCTTC.

The V and J genes are TRBV11-3 and TRBJ1-1, with TRBD1 as a possible D gene (6 bases). Between the trimmed V and J ends, which lost 5 bases and 2 bases, there was a span of 15 bases. The CDR3 is 15 residues long. Germline assignment: CDR1 SGHNT and CDR2 YENEEA. The CDR3 coding sequence is TGTGCCAGCAGCCCGGGGGGGGCCCTCAACACTGAAGCTTTCTTT. Translated: CASSPGGALNTEAFF.

The rearrangement uses TRBV29-1 and TRBJ1-3; 7 bases fit TRBD1. Germline lookup yields CDR1 SQVTM and CDR2 ANQGSEA. The ends lost 4 bases at V and 0 bases at J; junction bases unmatched: 3. This CDR3 contains 14 residues. CDR3 bases: TGCAGCGTTGCTCAGGGGGGCTCTGGAAACACCATATATTTT. Amino acid sequence: CSVAQGGSGNTIYF.

The rearrangement links TRBV10-1 to TRBJ2-2; possible D gene TRBD2, 6 bases. Trimming took 0 bases from V and 4 from J, leaving 15 bases between them. The CDR3 has 17 amino acids. CDR1 and CDR2 (germline): WNHNN, SYGVQD (reference sequence). CDR3 residues: CASSESRLASVTGELFF. Written as DNA, the CDR3 is TGCGCCAGCAGTGAGTCGAGGCTAGCGAGCGTCACCGGGGAGCTGTTTTTT.

The gene calls are TRBV7-9 and TRBJ1-6, with TRBD1 as a possible D gene (6 bases). Trimming took off 1 base at V and 10 bases at J, with 14 bases between the two ends. This CDR3 spans 15 amino acids. CDR1 and CDR2 (germline): SEHNR, FQNEAQ (reference sequence). CDR3 coding DNA: TGTGCCAGCAGCTTAGAATCCCAGGGGAACTCACCCCTCCACTTT. Its protein is CASSLESQGNSPLHF.

The chain carries TRBV14 and TRBJ2-7; 7 bases line up with TRBD2. The CDR3 loop spans 14 amino acids. Trimming removed 4 bases from V and 3 bases from J; junction bases left unmatched: 6. CDR1 SGHDN and CDR2 FVKESK come from the germline V gene. CDR3 residues: CASSLRTGGYEQYV. The CDR3 nucleotides are TGTGCCAGCAGCCTACGGACGGGAGGCTACGAGCAGTACGTC.

V and J are TRBV24-1 and TRBJ2-5; the D gene is possibly TRBD1 (6 bases). Germline CDR1 and CDR2: KGHDR and SFDVKD. The CDR3 has 14 residues. Trimming took off 3 bases at V and 0 bases at J, with 7 bases between the two ends. CDR3 bases: TGTGCCACCAGTGATCGACAGGACCAAGAGACCCAGTACTTC. Encoded protein: CATSDRQDQETQYF.

The chain employs TRBV18 and TRBJ2-3; no reliable D call. Trimming pared 3 bases from V and 2 bases from J, leaving 12 bases between. The CDR3 consists of 15 residues. The germline V gene encodes CDR1 KGHSH and CDR2 LQKENI. In DNA, the CDR3 is TGTGCCAGCTCACCTGACTTGGCGGACACAGATACGCAGTATTTT. Protein: CASSPDLADTDTQYF.